What follows is one T cell receptor beta chain and its context. This sample is drawn from a study of blood T cell repertoires in COVID-19. The protocol was immunoSEQ multiplex PCR, while the TCRdb copy is restricted to in-frame clones and leaves out a portion. Among around 140,000 clones listed, over 75% were seen once. Sample: peripheral blood. The origin of this receptor is a man between 70 and 80 years old with acute or convalescent COVID-19.

The CDR3 DNA is TGTGCCAGCAGTTGGTACAGGGACCAAGAGACCCAGTACTTC. The encoded protein is CASSWYRDQETQYF. The rearrangement uses TRBV5-6 and TRBJ2-5, with D perhaps matching TRBD1 (6 bases). This CDR3 region has 14 residues. CDR1 and CDR2 from the germline V gene are SGHDT and YYEEEE. Trimming removed 5 bases from V and 0 bases from J, with 11 bases in between.